This TCR beta chain was recorded in a study of shared clonotypes between healthy human individuals. Study at large: Researchers assigned three CD4 naive, three CD4 memory, two CD8 naive and one CD8 memory plate to each donor. General study findings and limits: An anticipated effect of sequencing depth on clonotype sharing among donors was recognized.

The V end lost 5 bases, the J end lost 2 bases, and 16 bases lay between the germline ends. The germline CDR1 and CDR2 sequences are MNHNY and SVGAGI (reference sequence). The CDR3 runs to 16 residues. This clone was found once. As yet, its antigen is unknown. For each subset, genomic DNA was distributed in equal portions over several immunoSEQ plates. When replicate PCRs were run on sorted subsets, they used around 200 ng DNA, about 30,000 T cell genomes. The assay was immunoSEQ multiplex PCR, and TCRdb's table has in-frame clones only and misses some. The table has almost 750,000 clones, around 77% seen once.

This rearrangement joins TRBV6-6 to TRBJ2-4, with D possibly being TRBD1 (6 bases). The sample was memory CD4+ T cells sorted from blood. Subset specified: CD45RA-negative fraction. This TCR was sampled from a woman in her twenties or thirties in good health. CDR3 DNA: TGTGCCAGCAGTCAAAGACAGGCACCAACCAAAAACATTCAGTACTTC. Residues: CASSQRQAPTKNIQYF.